There are many counts of the clone carrying this T cell receptor (beta chain). TCRdb fed the RT-PCR reads into MiXCR, producing one record per CDR3 protein. The sample holds 410,000 or so distinct CDR3 sequences, roughly 17% seen once. This entry is derived from a study of patients and donors after allogeneic stem cell transplantation. The sequencing sample was made of blood, either unsorted or a sorted T cell fraction (not recorded which). The receptor comes from a human donor who was either an allogeneic HSCT recipient or a stem cell or donor lymphocyte infusion donor (not recorded which). It is not recorded whose cells these are; they may come from a transplant donor.

CDR3 sequence (DNA): TGTGCCAGCAGTGGTATTGGGGGGCATAATTCACCCCTCCACTTT. It is translated as CASSGIGGHNSPLHF. The rearrangement uses TRBV27 and TRBJ1-6; the D gene is possibly TRBD1 (6 bases). The CDR3 runs 15 residues. The germline V and J ends were trimmed by 5 bases and 5 bases, with 13 bases remaining between them. The germline V gene encodes CDR1 MNHEY and CDR2 SMNVEV (reference sequence).